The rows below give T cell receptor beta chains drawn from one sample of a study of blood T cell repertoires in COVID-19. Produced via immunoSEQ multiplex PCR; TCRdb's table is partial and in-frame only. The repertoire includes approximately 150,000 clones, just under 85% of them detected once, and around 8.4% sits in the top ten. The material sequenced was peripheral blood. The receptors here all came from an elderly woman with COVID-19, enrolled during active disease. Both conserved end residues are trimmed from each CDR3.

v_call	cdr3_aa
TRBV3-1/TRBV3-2	ASSHRGAGELF
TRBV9	ASSVGGLTIPHEQF
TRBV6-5	ASSYGGRTDTQY
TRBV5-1	ASSSRTGGETEAF
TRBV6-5	ASSPSTGPWYEQY
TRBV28	ASSYIGSHEQY
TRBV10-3	AISDRGRDTEAF
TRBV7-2	ASSFDPAGLSGNTIY
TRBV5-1	ASSLGPGIAGNTIY
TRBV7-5	VRSPQSGNTIY
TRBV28	ASSPQGFGYT
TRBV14	ASSTPGTLNSPLH
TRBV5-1	ASSPGQSNTGELF
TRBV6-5	ASSTLGGPYEQY
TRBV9	ASSVDPNSGANVLT
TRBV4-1	ASSQAPGTGDGYT
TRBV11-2	ASSDPRDREAQY
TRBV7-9	ASSLLTEAF
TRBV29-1	SVGRGSGNTEAF
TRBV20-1	SAPSPSTLH
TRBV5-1	ASSLISGDTQY
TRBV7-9	ASSLQTAQNYGYT
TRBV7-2	ASSLNRAGNTIY
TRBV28	ASSSSGQGIGGYT
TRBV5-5	ASSSLALNTEAF
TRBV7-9	ASSLGRGRDTGELF
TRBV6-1	ASSEVPYNEKLF
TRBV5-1	ASSLEAGTASYEQY
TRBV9	ASSVLGTPYEQY
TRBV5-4	ASSLEGVRTGELF
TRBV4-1	ASSQDSSRINQPQH
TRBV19	ASSIGGGNTEAF
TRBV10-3	ATHRDTQETQY
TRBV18	ASSPAGGTEAF
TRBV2	ASSENPGEAF
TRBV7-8	ASSFGGELF
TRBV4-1	ASSRATDRAGNTIY
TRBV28	ASRVPGLQETQY
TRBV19	ASSRVFMNTEAF
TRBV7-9	ASSSRDRGHNEQF
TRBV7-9	ASSPGTGADTQY
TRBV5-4	ASSQLVPYEQY
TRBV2	ASSRDSRREQY
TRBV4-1	ASSQDRWASGGVDTQY
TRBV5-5	ASGGPLAGMNTEAF
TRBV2	ASTRDLSNQPQH
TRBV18	ASSPTGGLNQPQH
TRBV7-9	ASSVGLTSGRTEQY
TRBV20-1	SASLDPRRPYGYT
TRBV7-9	ASSRVRTDEAF
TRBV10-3	AIRPRDSQETQY
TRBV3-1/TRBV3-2	ASSPGGGQSPLH
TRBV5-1	ASSLGAPPRGTQY
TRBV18	ASSSGRSGNTIY
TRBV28	ASSPGGGPSYEQY
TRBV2	ASKQENTEAF
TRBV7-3	ASSSGLAGGGTGELF
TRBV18	ASSSRLAGVETQY
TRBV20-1	SASGSGARETQY